These T cell receptor beta chains were read from a single sample in a study of neurological immune-mediated disorders. TCRdb recomputed calls from the 5' RACE reads with MiXCR, one row per CDR3 protein. The sample has 95,000 to 150,000 distinct CDR3 sequences, about 3.2% seen once. Source material: PBMCs. These receptors were taken from a woman aged 25 to 45 with multiple sclerosis. CDR3s include the opening cysteine and the closing phenylalanine or tryptophan. D genes are given only for firm matches. For some rows the clone size is stated as once, few or many, or as a class when expanded; others skip it.

d_call	v_call	cdr3_length	clone_size	j_call	cdr3_aa	cdr3_nt
.	TRBV20-1	13	many	TRBJ2-3	CSASYRDTDTQYF	TGCAGTGCTAGTTACAGGGACACAGATACGCAGTATTTT
.	TRBV29-1	13	many	TRBJ1-2	CSVEGPARYGYTF	TGCAGCGTTGAGGGTCCAGCTCGGTATGGCTACACCTTC
TRBD1	TRBV20-1	14	many	TRBJ1-2	CSAREQGENYGYTF	TGCAGTGCTAGAGAACAGGGGGAGAACTATGGCTACACCTTC
.	TRBV7-2	12	many	TRBJ1-1	CASSLGTVKAFF	TGTGCCAGCAGCTTAGGGACAGTCAAAGCTTTCTTT
.	TRBV7-9	15	many	TRBJ2-2	CASSLTSRVAGELFF	TGTGCCAGCAGCTTGACTAGTAGGGTCGCCGGGGAGCTGTTTTTT
TRBD2	TRBV7-2	14	many	TRBJ2-7	CASSFIAGGYEQYF	TGTGCCAGCAGCTTTATAGCGGGGGGATACGAGCAGTACTTC
TRBD1	TRBV10-3	18	many	TRBJ1-2	CAISDTRDRGARDYGYTF	TGTGCCATCAGTGACACCCGGGACAGGGGAGCCCGTGACTATGGCTACACCTTC
.	TRBV20-1	13	many	TRBJ2-1	CTVPGGGYNEQFF	TGCACCGTCCCCGGAGGCGGGTACAATGAGCAGTTCTTC
TRBD1	TRBV5-5	15	many	TRBJ1-2	CASSGGTAVLYGYTF	TGTGCCAGCAGTGGCGGGACAGCGGTTTTGTATGGCTACACCTTC
.	TRBV29-1	13	many	TRBJ2-7	CSVVIGVAAEQYF	TGCAGCGTTGTCATCGGCGTAGCGGCCGAGCAGTACTTC
.	TRBV19	12	many	TRBJ1-1	CATRHGEPEAFF	TGTGCCACCCGGCACGGGGAGCCTGAAGCTTTCTTT
.	TRBV7-2	15	many	TRBJ2-3	CASSLDSGGTDTQYF	TGTGCCAGCAGCTTAGACAGCGGTGGCACAGATACGCAGTATTTT
.	TRBV5-1	16	many	TRBJ2-1	CASSLAEQGTGTRTFF	TGCGCCAGCAGCTTGGCCGAACAGGGGACCGGGACTAGGACCTTCTTC
TRBD2	TRBV10-2	16	many	TRBJ2-1	CASSEMVAGFYNEQFF	TGCGCCAGCAGTGAGATGGTAGCGGGATTCTACAATGAGCAGTTCTTC
TRBD1	TRBV29-1	14	many	TRBJ2-1	CSVGHRGLHNEQFF	TGCAGCGTTGGTCACAGGGGGCTGCACAATGAGCAGTTCTTC
.	TRBV7-8	13	many	TRBJ1-1	CASTEVRETEAFF	TGTGCCAGCACGGAGGTGCGAGAAACTGAAGCTTTCTTT
TRBD1	TRBV15	13	many	TRBJ2-7	CATSWDSTYEQYF	TGTGCCACCAGCTGGGACAGTACCTACGAGCAGTACTTC
.	TRBV30	11	many	TRBJ1-2	CAWSVTRLPTF	TGTGCCTGGAGTGTAACACGGCTACCCACCTTC
.	TRBV12-3/TRBV12-4	11	many	TRBJ2-3	CASSLPDTQYF	TGTGCCAGCAGCCTCCCAGATACGCAGTATTTT
.	TRBV6-2/TRBV6-3	14	many	TRBJ1-1	CASRSNGRGTEAFF	TGTGCCAGCAGAAGCAACGGCCGGGGGACTGAAGCTTTCTTT
.	TRBV20-1	14	many	TRBJ1-1	CSARGTGRNTEAFF	TGCAGTGCTAGAGGCACGGGGAGGAACACTGAAGCTTTCTTT
.	TRBV12-3/TRBV12-4	14	many	TRBJ1-2	CASSPPWDSYGYTF	TGTGCCAGCAGTCCCCCATGGGATAGCTATGGCTACACCTTC
.	TRBV7-2	16	many	TRBJ2-2	CASSLARLRNTGELFF	TGTGCCAGCAGCTTAGCTAGACTCAGGAACACCGGGGAGCTGTTTTTT
TRBD2	TRBV5-6	13	many	TRBJ2-1	CASSPAGMPEQFF	TGTGCCAGCAGCCCAGCGGGAATGCCTGAGCAGTTCTTC
TRBD1	TRBV12-3/TRBV12-4	13	many	TRBJ2-5	CASRRTGAETQYF	TGTGCCAGCAGAAGGACAGGGGCCGAGACCCAGTACTTC
.	TRBV7-6	13	many	TRBJ1-1	CASSLGSGTEAFF	TGTGCCAGCAGCTTAGGTTCAGGTACTGAAGCTTTCTTT
TRBD1	TRBV27	16	many	TRBJ2-5	CASSPDRGLFQETQYF	TGTGCCAGCAGCCCCGACAGGGGGCTCTTCCAAGAGACCCAGTACTTC
.	TRBV7-9	13	many	TRBJ2-1	CASSPIAEPEEFF	TGTGCCAGCAGCCCCATAGCGGAACCCGAGGAGTTCTTC
.	TRBV19	12	many	TRBJ2-1	CASSFPRAEQFF	TGTGCCAGTAGTTTCCCCCGGGCTGAGCAGTTCTTC
TRBD1	TRBV5-1	15	many	TRBJ1-5	CASSLGDRDDQPQHF	TGCGCCAGCAGCTTGGGGGACAGGGATGATCAGCCCCAGCATTTT
.	TRBV6-5	15	many	TRBJ2-2	CASSSRQGRAGELFF	TGTGCCAGCAGTAGTCGACAGGGGAGGGCCGGGGAGCTGTTTTTT
.	TRBV7-9	14	many	TRBJ2-5	CASSSPDSQETQYF	TGTGCCAGCAGCTCCCCGGACAGCCAAGAGACCCAGTACTTC
.	TRBV29-1	14	.	TRBJ2-1	CSVDFAGLYNEQFF	TGCAGCGTTGATTTTGCGGGGCTCTACAATGAGCAGTTCTTC
.	TRBV7-2	13	many	TRBJ2-3	CASADSWTDTQYF	TGTGCCAGCGCCGATAGTTGGACAGATACGCAGTATTTT
.	TRBV7-2	14	many	TRBJ1-2	CASSRPLANYGYTF	TGTGCCAGCAGCCGACCGCTAGCTAACTATGGCTACACCTTC
TRBD1	TRBV10-3	18	many	TRBJ1-1	CAIRGGLTGASGDTEAFF	TGTGCCATCAGAGGGGGTCTGACAGGGGCCTCGGGGGACACTGAAGCTTTCTTT
TRBD2	TRBV5-1	16	many	TRBJ2-7	CASSLGGAGRSYEQYF	TGCGCCAGCAGCTTGGGAGGAGCGGGAAGGAGTTACGAGCAGTACTTC
.	TRBV10-3	15	many	TRBJ1-3	CAISESGGSGNTIYF	TGTGCCATCAGTGAGTCGGGAGGCTCTGGAAACACCATATATTTT
.	TRBV7-2	16	many	TRBJ1-3	CASSLNAPNSGNTIYF	TGTGCCAGCAGCTTAAATGCACCAAACTCTGGAAACACCATATATTTT
TRBD1	TRBV14	15	many	TRBJ1-6	CASSQDRTGISPLHF	TGTGCCAGCAGCCAAGACAGGACAGGAATCTCACCCCTCCACTTT
.	TRBV6-6	15	many	TRBJ1-4	CASSYGKRGEEKLFF	TGTGCCAGCAGTTACGGAAAAAGGGGAGAGGAAAAACTGTTTTTT
.	TRBV7-9	13	many	TRBJ1-2	CASSLGEFYGYTF	TGTGCCAGCAGCCTCGGCGAGTTCTATGGCTACACCTTC
.	TRBV5-1	17	many	TRBJ1-5	CASSFWGRKRGNQPQHF	TGCGCCAGCAGCTTTTGGGGCAGGAAAAGGGGAAATCAGCCCCAGCATTTT
.	TRBV3-1	15	many	TRBJ1-5	CASSQDPQPFQPQHF	TGTGCCAGCAGCCAAGATCCTCAGCCCTTTCAGCCCCAGCATTTT
.	TRBV15	13	many	TRBJ2-7	CATSREFSYEQYF	TGTGCCACCAGCAGAGAGTTCTCCTACGAGCAGTACTTC